This TCR beta chain was sequenced in a study of shared clonotypes between healthy human individuals. Germline V CDR1 and CDR2: SNHLY, FYNNEI. The CDR3 runs 14 residues. V lost 6 bases to trimming and J lost 2 bases, with 13 bases between them. This table comes from immunoSEQ multiplex PCR, and its TCRdb copy is limited to in-frame clones, with some not included. The sample yields some 700,000 clones, about 92% seen once. This sequence joins TRBV2 and TRBJ1-1; D is unclear. The TCR originated in a man aged 18 to 29 in good health. Some clones in this sample may be carry-over from other donors' samples. Source material: memory CD8+ T cells from PBMCs. The subset denotes: CD45RO+ cells pooled with CCR7-negative TemRA cells. The CDR3 sequence: CASRTAYRNTEAFF. Here the CDR3 DNA reads TGTGCCAGCAGGACGGCTTATCGTAACACTGAAGCTTTCTTT.